Given below is one TCR beta chain in context. What this receptor recognizes is not known. Base qualities are not at hand, and no much larger clone is one base apart. TCRbeta CDR3 regions were amplified from genomic DNA by means of the immunoSEQ Assay, a bias-controlled multiplex PCR. Turning to the authors' computational methods: Nucleated cell counts per sample were estimated from amplification of reference gene primers within the assay. To quantify the absolute abundance of each unique TCRbeta CDR3 rearrangement, sequence reads were collapsed and filtered. For each sample, productive Simpson clonality was calculated by taking the square root of Simpson's diversity index across productive rearrangements. TCRdb took over this immuneACCESS table, retaining in-frame rearrangements with V and J assigned. Such tables are incomplete; in checked studies, under half of the missing clones stem from an unresolved V gene, and the remainder is unexplained. The V and J calls and clone size come from that table; D and trimming were worked out from the DNA. The sample table contains about 150,000 clones; only one count was recorded for approximately 92% of them. The leading ten clones occupy roughly 14% of the sample.

This sample stems from a study of blood T cell repertoires in COVID-19 (dated by TCRdb to the early 2020s). Regarding the complete study: Collaborator samples came from the United States, Italy and Spain and covered acute and convalescent phases of COVID-19. The prospective study material was composed of cDNA or gDNA derived from T cells, B-cell-depleted T cells, or PBMCs. Subjects who had been exposed to COVID-19, were actively infected with it, or had recovered from it provided the deeply sampled blood TCRbeta repertoires that made up the dataset. A freely available public database, intended as a resource for researchers studying the immune response to SARS-CoV-2, is where the repertoires were released. Samples were obtained from the ongoing ImmuneRACE study (first 160 participants) and from over 1,000 subjects provided by 6 global collaborators. A de-identified subject ID, COVID-19 status, age in years and sex were almost always included in the sample metadata. HLA class I and class II types, where available, came from metadata supplied by the sample provider rather than from assay-based typing.

Collaborating institutions collected whole blood in K2EDTA tubes following their own protocols. For TCRbeta analysis, collaborators shipped samples as frozen whole blood, isolated PBMCs, or DNA extracted from either of those sample types. General findings and caveats noted by the study authors: The quantity of clinical and demographic metadata differed by source and by participant and was supplied without curation.

The sequence derives from a middle-aged woman with acute or convalescent COVID-19. Sequenced material: peripheral blood.

CDR3 loop: CASSQHKGSVSNQPQHF. The bases read TGCGCCAGCAGCCAACATAAGGGGTCAGTTAGCAATCAGCCCCAGCATTTT. This sequence uses TRBV4-1 and TRBJ1-5; a tentative D match to TRBD1 spans 5 bases. Taken from cysteine to phenylalanine, the CDR3 has 17 residues. Only CDR3 DNA remains: 51 bases, in frame from the first base. For CDR1 and CDR2, the germline V gene lists MGHRA and YSYEKL. V is pared back by 2 bases and J by 0 bases, with 14 bases lying between the germline termini.